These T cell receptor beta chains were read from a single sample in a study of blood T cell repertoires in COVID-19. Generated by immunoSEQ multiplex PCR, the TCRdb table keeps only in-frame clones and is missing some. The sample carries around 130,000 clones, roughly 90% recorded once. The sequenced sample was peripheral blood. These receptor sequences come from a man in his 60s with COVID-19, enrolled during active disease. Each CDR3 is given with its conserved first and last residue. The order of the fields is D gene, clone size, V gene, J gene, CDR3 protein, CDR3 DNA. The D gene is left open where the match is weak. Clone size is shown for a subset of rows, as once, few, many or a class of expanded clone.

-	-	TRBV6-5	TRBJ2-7	CASRLPGSYEQYF	TGTGCCAGCAGGCTACCAGGGTCCTACGAGCAGTACTTC
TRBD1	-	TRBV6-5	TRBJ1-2	CASTSRQGHGYTF	TGTGCCAGCACTTCTAGACAGGGCCATGGCTACACCTTC
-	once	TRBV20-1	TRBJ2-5	CSASPAGSGMYQETQYF	TGCAGTGCTAGTCCGGCGGGTAGCGGAATGTACCAAGAGACCCAGTACTTC
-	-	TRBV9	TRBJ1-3	CASSVAGASAGNTIYF	TGTGCCAGCAGCGTGGCGGGGGCGAGTGCTGGAAACACCATATATTTT
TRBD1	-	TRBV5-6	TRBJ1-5	CASSAWDRLTQHF	TGTGCCAGCAGCGCTTGGGACAGGTTGACCCAGCATTTT
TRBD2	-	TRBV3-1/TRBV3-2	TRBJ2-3	CASSQLAGVADTQYF	TGTGCCAGCAGCCAACTAGCGGGAGTCGCAGATACGCAGTATTTT
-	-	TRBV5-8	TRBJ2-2	CASRGGGDNTGELFF	TGTGCCAGCAGGGGGGGAGGCGATAACACCGGGGAGCTGTTTTTT
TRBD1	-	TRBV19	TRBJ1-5	CASSTDRGIRQPQHF	TGTGCCAGTAGTACCGACAGGGGGATAAGACAGCCCCAGCATTTT
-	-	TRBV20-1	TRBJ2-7	CSASRSSGYEQYF	TGCAGTGCTAGTAGGAGTTCTGGCTACGAGCAGTACTTC
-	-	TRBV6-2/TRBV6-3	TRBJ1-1	CASSYSPRQVMNTEAFF	TGTGCCAGCAGTTACAGCCCGAGACAGGTGATGAACACTGAAGCTTTCTTT
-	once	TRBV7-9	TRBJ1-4	CASSSRPQGGQFF	TGTGCCAGCAGCTCGCGACCGCAAGGGGGACAGTTTTTT
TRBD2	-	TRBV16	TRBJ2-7	CASSLRASGFYEQYF	TGTGCCAGCAGCCTGCGTGCTAGCGGATTCTACGAGCAGTACTTC
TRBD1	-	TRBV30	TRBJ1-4	CAWKSIGSQGAREKLFF	TGTGCCTGGAAATCTATTGGGTCACAGGGGGCTAGAGAAAAACTGTTTTTT
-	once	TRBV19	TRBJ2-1	CASRSSSYNEQFF	TGTGCCAGTAGATCTAGCTCCTACAATGAGCAGTTCTTC
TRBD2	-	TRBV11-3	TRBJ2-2	CASSWREGRNGELFF	TGTGCCAGCAGTTGGCGGGAGGGCCGTAACGGGGAGCTGTTTTTT
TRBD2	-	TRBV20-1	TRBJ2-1	CSASRLAGESYNEQFF	TGCAGTGCTAGTAGACTAGCGGGAGAGTCGTACAATGAGCAGTTCTTC
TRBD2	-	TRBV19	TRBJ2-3	CASSIDLAGGITDTQYF	TGTGCCAGTAGTATTGATCTAGCGGGAGGAATCACAGATACGCAGTATTTT
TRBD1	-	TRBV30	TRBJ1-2	CAWSPGTGSNYGYTF	TGTGCCTGGAGCCCCGGGACAGGGTCTAACTATGGCTACACCTTC
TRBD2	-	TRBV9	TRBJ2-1	CASSVEPSGREQFF	TGTGCCAGCAGCGTAGAGCCTAGCGGGAGGGAGCAGTTCTTC
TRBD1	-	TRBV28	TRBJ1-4	CASSDQGASEKLFF	TGTGCCAGCAGTGACCAGGGGGCGAGTGAAAAACTGTTTTTT
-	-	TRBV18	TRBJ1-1	CASSPGGFMNTEAFF	TGTGCCAGCTCACCCGGGGGGTTCATGAACACTGAAGCTTTCTTT
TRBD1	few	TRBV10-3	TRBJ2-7	CAIGGQGLTYEQYF	TGTGCCATCGGGGGACAGGGACTTACCTACGAGCAGTACTTC
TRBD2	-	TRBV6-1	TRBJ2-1	CASSESGRDEQFF	TGTGCCAGCAGTGAAAGCGGGAGGGATGAGCAGTTCTTC
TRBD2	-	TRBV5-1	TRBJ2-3	CASSFGTSADTQYF	TGCGCCAGCAGCTTTGGGACTAGCGCCGATACGCAGTATTTT
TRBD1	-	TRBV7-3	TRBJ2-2	CASSPGQGTGELFF	TGTGCCAGCAGCCCAGGACAGGGCACCGGGGAGCTGTTTTTT
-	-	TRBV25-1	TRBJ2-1	CASSGEVSYNEQFF	TGTGCCAGCAGTGGGGAGGTATCCTACAATGAGCAGTTCTTC
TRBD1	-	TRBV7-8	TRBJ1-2	CASSLAETGIGGYTF	TGTGCCAGCAGCTTAGCAGAGACAGGGATCGGTGGCTACACCTTC
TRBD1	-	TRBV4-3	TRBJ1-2	CASSRIGTEDYGYTF	TGCGCCAGCAGCCGAATAGGGACAGAGGACTATGGCTACACCTTC
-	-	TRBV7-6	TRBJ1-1	CASSFTGNTEAFF	TGTGCCAGCAGCTTTACAGGGAACACTGAAGCTTTCTTT